This paragraph reports one T cell receptor (beta chain). Germline CDR1 MNHEY, CDR2 SMNVEV (reference sequence). There are 15 residues in the CDR3. V lost 8 bases to trimming and J lost 4 bases; unmatched junction nucleotides: 13. This sample was taken from a study of blood T cell repertoires in COVID-19. Study details: Acute and convalescent COVID-19 samples came from the United States, Italy and Spain. The analysed material was cDNA or gDNA that came from T cells, B-cell-depleted T cells, or PBMCs.

The table came from immunoSEQ multiplex PCR; TCRdb's copy has only in-frame clones and leaves some out. The top ten hold approximately 2.6% of the sample, which has 290,000 or so clones, about 89% seen once. Clinical history reported by participants formed the basis on which cohorts were assigned. Recovery among Cohort 3 donors was established by two negative PCRs, clearance, or symptom resolution. This clonotype was sampled from a woman aged 18-35 years who had recovered from COVID-19. The rearrangement uses TRBV27 and TRBJ1-2; 7 nucleotides align to TRBD1. Sequencing was done on a sample of PBMCs or T cells enriched from blood (not recorded which). The CDR3 coding sequence is TGTGCCAGCCAACCTTATCCGGGACAGAGCTATGGCTACACCTTC. It yields the protein CASQPYPGQSYGYTF.